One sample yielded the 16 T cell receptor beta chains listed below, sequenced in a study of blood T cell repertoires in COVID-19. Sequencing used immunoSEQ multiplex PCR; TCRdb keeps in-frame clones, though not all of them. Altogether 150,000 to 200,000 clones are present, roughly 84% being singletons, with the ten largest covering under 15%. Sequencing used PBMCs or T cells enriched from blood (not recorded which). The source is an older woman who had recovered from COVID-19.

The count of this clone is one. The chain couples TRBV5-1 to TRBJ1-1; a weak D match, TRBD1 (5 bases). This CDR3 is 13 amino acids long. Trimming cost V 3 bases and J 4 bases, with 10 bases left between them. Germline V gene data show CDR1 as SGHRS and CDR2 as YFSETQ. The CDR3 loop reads CASSSQGPTEAFF. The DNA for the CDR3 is TGCGCCAGCAGCTCGCAGGGTCCCACTGAAGCTTTCTTT.

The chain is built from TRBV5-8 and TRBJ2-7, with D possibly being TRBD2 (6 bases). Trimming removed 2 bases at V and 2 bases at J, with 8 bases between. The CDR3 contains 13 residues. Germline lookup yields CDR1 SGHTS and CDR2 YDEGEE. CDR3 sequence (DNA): TGTGCCAGCAGCTTCGCGGGGCCCTACGAGCAGTACTTC. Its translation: CASSFAGPYEQYF. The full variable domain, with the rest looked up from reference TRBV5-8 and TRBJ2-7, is EAGVTQSPTHLIKTRGQQATLRCSPISGHTSVYWYQQALGLGLQFLLWYDEGEERNRGNFPPRFSGRQFPNYSSELNVNALELEDSALYLCASSFAGPYEQYFGPGTRLTVT.

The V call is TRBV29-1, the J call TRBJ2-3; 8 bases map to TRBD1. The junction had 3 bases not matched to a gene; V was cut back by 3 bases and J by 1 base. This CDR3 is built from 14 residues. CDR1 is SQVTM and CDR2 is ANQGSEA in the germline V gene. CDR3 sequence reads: CSVDGQGGTDTQYF. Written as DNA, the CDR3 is TGCAGCGTTGATGGACAGGGCGGCACAGATACGCAGTATTTT.

DNA of the CDR3: TGTGCCAGCAGCGGACTTAAGCGGAGCTCCTACAATGAGCAGTTCTTC. It codes for CASSGLKRSSYNEQFF. The rearrangement joins TRBV6-4 to TRBJ2-1, with a tentative D call TRBD2 (5 bases). This CDR3 has 16 amino acids. The ends were cut back, 6 bases at V and 0 bases at J, with 15 bases in the middle. Germline V gene data show CDR1 as MRHNA and CDR2 as SNTAGT.

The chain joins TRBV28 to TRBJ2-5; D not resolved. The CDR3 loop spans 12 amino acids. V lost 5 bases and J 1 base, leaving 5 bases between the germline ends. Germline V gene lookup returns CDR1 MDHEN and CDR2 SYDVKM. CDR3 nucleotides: TGTGCCAGCAGTCGACTCCAAGAGACCCAGTACTTC. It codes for CASSRLQETQYF.

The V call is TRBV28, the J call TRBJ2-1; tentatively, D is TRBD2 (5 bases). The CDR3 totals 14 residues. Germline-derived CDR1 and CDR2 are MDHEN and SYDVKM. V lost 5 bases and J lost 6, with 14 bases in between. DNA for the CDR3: TGTGCCAGCAGTCCAGGAGGAACTTTCAATGAGCAGTTCTTC. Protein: CASSPGGTFNEQFF.

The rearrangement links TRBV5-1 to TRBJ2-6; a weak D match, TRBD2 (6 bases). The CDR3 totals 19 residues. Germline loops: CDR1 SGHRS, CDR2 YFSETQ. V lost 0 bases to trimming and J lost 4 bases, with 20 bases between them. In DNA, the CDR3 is TGCGCCAGCAGCTTGGTTGGCACGCGGAGGGCGCAAGGGGCCAACGTCCTGACTTTC. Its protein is CASSLVGTRRAQGANVLTF. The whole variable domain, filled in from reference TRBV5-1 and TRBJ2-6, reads KAGVTQTPRYLIKTRGQQVTLSCSPISGHRSVSWYQQTPGQGLQFLFEYFSETQRNKGNFPGRFSGRQFSNSRSEMNVSTLELGDSALYLCASSLVGTRRAQGANVLTFGAGSRLTVL.

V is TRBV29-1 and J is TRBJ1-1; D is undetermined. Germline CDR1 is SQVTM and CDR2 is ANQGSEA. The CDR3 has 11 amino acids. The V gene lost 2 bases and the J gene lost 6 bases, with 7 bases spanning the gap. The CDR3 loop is CSVETRAEAFF. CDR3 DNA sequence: TGCAGCGTTGAAACGAGGGCTGAAGCTTTCTTT.

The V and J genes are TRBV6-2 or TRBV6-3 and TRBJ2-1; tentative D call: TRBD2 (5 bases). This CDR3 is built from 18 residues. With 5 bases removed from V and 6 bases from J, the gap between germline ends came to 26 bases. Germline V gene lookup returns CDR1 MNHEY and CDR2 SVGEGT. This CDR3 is CASSTASRTERLINEQFF. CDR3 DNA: TGTGCCAGCAGTACGGCCAGTCGGACTGAACGACTTATCAATGAGCAGTTCTTC.

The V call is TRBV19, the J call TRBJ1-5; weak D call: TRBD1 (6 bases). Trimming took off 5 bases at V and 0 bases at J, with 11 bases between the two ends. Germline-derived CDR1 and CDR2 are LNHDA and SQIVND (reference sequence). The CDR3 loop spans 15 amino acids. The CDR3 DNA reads TGTGCCAGTAGTCCCAGGACAGCTAGCAATCAGCCCCAGCATTTT. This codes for CASSPRTASNQPQHF.

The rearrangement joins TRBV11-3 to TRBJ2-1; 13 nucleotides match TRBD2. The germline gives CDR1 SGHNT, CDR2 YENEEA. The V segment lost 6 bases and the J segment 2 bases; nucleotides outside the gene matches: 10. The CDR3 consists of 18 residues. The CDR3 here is CASSPGRGLAGPYNEQFF. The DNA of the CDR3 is TGTGCCAGCAGTCCCGGGAGGGGACTAGCGGGACCCTACAATGAGCAGTTCTTC. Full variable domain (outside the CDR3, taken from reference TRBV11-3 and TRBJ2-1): EAGVVQSPRYKIIEKKQPVAFWCNPISGHNTLYWYLQNLGQGPELLIRYENEEAVDDSQLPKDRFSAERLKGVDSTLKIQPAELGDSAVYLCASSPGRGLAGPYNEQFFGPGTRLTVL.

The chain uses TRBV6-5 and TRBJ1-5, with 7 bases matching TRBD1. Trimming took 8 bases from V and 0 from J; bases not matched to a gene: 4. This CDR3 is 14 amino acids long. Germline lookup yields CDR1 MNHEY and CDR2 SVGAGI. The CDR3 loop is CASDRVNSNQPQHF. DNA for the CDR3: TGTGCCAGCGACAGGGTTAATAGCAATCAGCCCCAGCATTTT.

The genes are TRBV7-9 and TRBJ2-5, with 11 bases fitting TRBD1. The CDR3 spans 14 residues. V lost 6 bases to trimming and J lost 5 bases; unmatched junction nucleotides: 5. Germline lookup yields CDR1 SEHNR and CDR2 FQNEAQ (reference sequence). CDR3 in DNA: TGTGCCAGCAGGAGGACAGGGGGCTCGGAGACCCAGTACTTC. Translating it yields CASRRTGGSETQYF.

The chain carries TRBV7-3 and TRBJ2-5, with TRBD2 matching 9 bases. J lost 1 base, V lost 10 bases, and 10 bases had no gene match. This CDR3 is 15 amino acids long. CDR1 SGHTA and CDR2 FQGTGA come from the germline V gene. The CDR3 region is CAIRLSGGCQETQYF. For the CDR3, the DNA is TGTGCCATCAGACTTAGCGGGGGTTGCCAAGAGACCCAGTACTTC.

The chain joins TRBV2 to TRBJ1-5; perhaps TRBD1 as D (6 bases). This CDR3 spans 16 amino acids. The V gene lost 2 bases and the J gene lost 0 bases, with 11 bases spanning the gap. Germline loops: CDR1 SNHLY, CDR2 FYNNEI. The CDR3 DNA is TGTGCCAGCAGTGAAATGTCAGGGGTTAGCAATCAGCCCCAGCATTTT. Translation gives CASSEMSGVSNQPQHF.

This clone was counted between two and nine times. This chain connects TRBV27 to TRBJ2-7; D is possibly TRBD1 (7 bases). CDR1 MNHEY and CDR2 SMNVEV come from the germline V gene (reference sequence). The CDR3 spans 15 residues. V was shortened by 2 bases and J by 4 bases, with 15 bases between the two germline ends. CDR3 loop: CASSLRAGGWYEQYF. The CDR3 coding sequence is TGTGCCAGCAGTTTACGGGCAGGGGGGTGGTACGAGCAGTACTTC.